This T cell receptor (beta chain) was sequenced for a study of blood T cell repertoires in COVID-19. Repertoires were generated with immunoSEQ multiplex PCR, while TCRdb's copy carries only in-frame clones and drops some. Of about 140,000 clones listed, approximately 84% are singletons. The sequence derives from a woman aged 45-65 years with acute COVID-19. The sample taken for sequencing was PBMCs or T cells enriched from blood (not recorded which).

Here the CDR3 reads CASSLRLMNTEAFF. The CDR3 DNA reads as TGTGCCAGCAGCTTAAGACTTATGAACACTGAAGCTTTCTTT. The chain couples TRBV11-3 to TRBJ1-1; D is ambiguous. Trimming shortened V by 2 bases and J by 0 bases, and 7 bases separated the two germline ends. This CDR3 is built from 14 residues. Germline CDR1 is SGHNT and CDR2 is YENEEA.